The present entry profiles one TCR beta chain with its context. Measured with immunoSEQ multiplex PCR; TCRdb has only the in-frame clones, and not every one. The sample lists just over 35,000 clones; around four fifths were seen once. The data originate from a study of PD-L1 blockade in urothelial cancer. The CDR3 is made up of 15 amino acids. V shed 0 bases, J shed 5 bases, and the junction held 3 bases outside the gene matches. The V gene's germline CDR1 is SGHRS and CDR2 YFSETQ. Time point of the sample: peripheral blood 6 weeks after treatment start. This TCR was sampled from a man in his forties with urothelial cancer. Sequencing was performed on PBMCs, taken around atezolizumab (anti-PD-L1) treatment. This rearrangement joins TRBV5-1 to TRBJ2-2, with 8 bases lining up with TRBD1. The CDR3, as DNA: TGCGCCAGCAGCTTGGGACAGGGGTCGACCGGGGAGCTGTTTTTT. Translating gives CASSLGQGSTGELFF. The entire variable domain, with the rest obtained from reference TRBV5-1 and TRBJ2-2, is as follows: KAGVTQTPRYLIKTRGQQVTLSCSPISGHRSVSWYQQTPGQGLQFLFEYFSETQRNKGNFPGRFSGRQFSNSRSEMNVSTLELGDSALYLCASSLGQGSTGELFFGEGSRLTVL.